Below are 3 T cell receptor beta chains sequenced from a single sample in a study of blood T cell repertoires in COVID-19. This table comes from immunoSEQ multiplex PCR, and its TCRdb copy is limited to in-frame clones, with some not included. The sample has around 450,000 clones, 90% seen once. What was sequenced was PBMCs or T cells enriched from blood (not recorded which). The receptors shown here come from a man younger than 35 who had recovered from COVID-19.

The chain uses TRBV10-3 and TRBJ1-2; possible D gene TRBD1, 6 bases. Trimming shortened V by 6 bases and J by 0 bases, and 11 bases separated the two germline ends. The CDR3 runs 14 residues. Germline CDR1 is ENHRY and CDR2 is SYGVKD. CDR3 loop: CAIRTGSTNYGYTF. CDR3 DNA: TGTGCCATCAGGACAGGATCAACTAACTATGGCTACACCTTC.

The CDR3, as DNA: TGCGCCAGCAGGAGGGGACAGGGGGGAACTGAAGCTTTCTTT. Translation gives CASRRGQGGTEAFF. The J gene is TRBJ1-1, the V gene TRBV10-2, with TRBD1 identical over 11 bases. Germline V lookup: CDR1 WSHSY, CDR2 SAAADI. The CDR3 covers 14 residues. Trimming at V came to 6 bases and at J to 5 bases, leaving 5 bases not matched to a gene.

The chain employs TRBV7-9 and TRBJ1-4; possibly TRBD1 for D (5 bases). The V gene lost 8 bases and the J gene lost 4 bases, with 14 bases spanning the gap. This CDR3 has 14 amino acids. Germline V gene data show CDR1 as SEHNR and CDR2 as FQNEAQ (reference sequence). The DNA of the CDR3 is TGTGCCAGCGTAATTGGGGCGAATAATGAAAAACTGTTTTTT. Translation gives CASVIGANNEKLFF.